A single sample is the source of the 6 T cell receptor beta chains below, sequenced in a study of technical replicates of blood from a few donors. Some clones are missing from TCRdb's copy, which holds only in-frame ones; the method was immunoSEQ multiplex PCR. The repertoire holds 50,000 to 70,000 clones, with about 95% as singletons. Sequenced: PBMCs. The origin of the receptors is a human donor in good health. Some clones in this sample may be carry-over from other donors' samples.

The CDR3 reads CASSHQGTEAFF. As DNA, the CDR3 is TGTGCCAGCAGTCACCAGGGCACTGAAGCTTTCTTT. The chain uses TRBV11-3 and TRBJ1-1, with D perhaps matching TRBD1 (5 bases). Trimming cost V 6 bases and J 4 bases, with 9 bases left between them. The germline V gene encodes CDR1 SGHNT and CDR2 YENEEA. CDR3 size: 12 residues. Together with reference TRBV11-3 and TRBJ1-1, the CDR3 gives the full variable domain: EAGVVQSPRYKIIEKKQPVAFWCNPISGHNTLYWYLQNLGQGPELLIRYENEEAVDDSQLPKDRFSAERLKGVDSTLKIQPAELGDSAVYLCASSHQGTEAFFGQGTRLTVV.

The chain employs TRBV19 and TRBJ2-7; TRBD1 matches at 9 bases. V trimming: 5 bases; J trimming: 7 bases; junction bases outside the gene matches: 9. The germline gives CDR1 LNHDA, CDR2 SQIVND (reference sequence). This CDR3 region has 14 residues. CDR3 residues: CASSPDRGAGEQYF. As DNA, the CDR3 is TGTGCCAGTAGTCCGGACAGGGGCGCCGGAGAGCAGTACTTC.

This clone showed up just once. The chain is built from TRBV5-1 and TRBJ2-3, with TRBD2 matching 11 bases. V gave up 7 bases and J gave up 5 bases; unmatched junction bases: 6. Germline CDR1 and CDR2: SGHRS and YFSETQ. This CDR3 is 14 amino acids long. CDR3 in DNA: TGCGCCAGCCGACTTGGACTAGCGGGAGATACGCAGTATTTT. It codes for CASRLGLAGDTQYF.

The chain combines TRBV5-1 with TRBJ2-5, with 8 nucleotides matching TRBD2. Looked up from germline, CDR1 is SGHRS and CDR2 is YFSETQ. V lost 4 bases, J lost 1 base, and 9 bases stayed unmatched. The CDR3 spans 16 residues. The CDR3 nucleotides read TGCGCCAGCAGCCCGCTTGGGGCGGGGGGCCAAGAGACCCAGTACTTC. Protein product: CASSPLGAGGQETQYF.

This chain links TRBV4-1 with TRBJ1-2, with TRBD1 matching 9 bases. The CDR3 length is 13 residues. Per germline, CDR1 MGHRA and CDR2 YSYEKL. Germline trimming cut 5 bases from V and 3 bases from J; bases unmatched to any gene: 1. The CDR3 loop is CASSWTGDYGYTF. The CDR3 coding sequence is TGCGCCAGCAGCTGGACAGGGGACTATGGCTACACCTTC.

The DNA of the CDR3 is TGTGCCAGCAGCTCGAGTAGGGGCACCGGCACTGAAGCTTTCTTT. Its protein is CASSSSRGTGTEAFF. V and J are TRBV7-2 and TRBJ1-1, with D perhaps matching TRBD1 (5 bases). This CDR3 has 15 amino acids. Germline values: CDR1 SGHTA, CDR2 FQGNSA. V was clipped by 4 bases and J by 4 bases, with 16 bases between them.